Listed here are 15 T cell receptor beta chains from one sample, sequenced in a study of molecular identifiers for immune sequencing clone quantification (dated by TCRdb to 2017 to 2018). The library was built by means of PCR. The data were produced on an Illumina HiSeq 4000. TCRdb passed the public sequencing reads through fastp at Q25 and MiXCR, retaining productive beta sequences. Here each entry gathers all rows of one CDR3 protein and keeps the most common genes and DNA. The sample records a few hundred thousand distinct CDR3 sequences, 20% to 25% of which are singletons. The ten most abundant clones make up 0.7% to 0.95% of the sample. Sample: naive CD8+ T cells from blood, with Jurkat cell RNA spiked in. The sample's cell subset or site label is to be understood as: FACS-sorted CD8+CD4-CCR7+CD45RA+ naive T cells. The receptors were sampled from a human donor in good health. Some libraries in this study had Jurkat cell RNA spiked in.

This clonotype came up many times. The chain recombines TRBV11-2 with TRBJ2-1; no clear D. CDR3 length equals 11 residues. Germline V gene lookup returns CDR1 SGHAT and CDR2 FQNNGV. V lost 5 bases and J 4 bases, leaving 3 bases between the germline ends. DNA of the CDR3: TGTGCCAGCAGCCGTTACAATGAGCAGTTCTTC. Protein product: CASSRYNEQFF.

Only a few counts were recorded for this clonotype. One junction end does not reproduce the germline sequence, and a read error may be involved. The chain uses TRBV28 and TRBJ2-7; D is unresolved. Germline CDR1 is MDHEN and CDR2 is SYDVKM. The CDR3 is made up of 15 amino acids. CDR3 region: CASSLRPGPSCEQYF. The CDR3 DNA reads as TGTGCCAGCAGTTTACGCCCCGGCCCGTCCTGCGAGCAGTACTTC.

The chain joins TRBV18 to TRBJ2-6; possible D gene TRBD2, 5 bases. CDR3 length: 18 residues. CDR1 KGHSH and CDR2 LQKENI come from the germline V gene. V was shortened by 0 bases and J by 0 bases, with 12 bases between the two germline ends. This CDR3 reads CASSPPPGSYSGANVLTF. The CDR3 DNA is TGTGCCAGCTCACCACCGCCGGGGTCATACTCTGGGGCCAACGTCCTGACTTTC.

With respect to this clonotype: The germline gene is not matched at one end of the junction; a read error may be the cause. The gene calls are TRBV5-5 and TRBJ2-5; D uncertain. Germline V gene sequence: CDR1 SGHKS, CDR2 YYEKEE (reference sequence). This CDR3 is 13 amino acids long. The CDR3 sequence: CASSFLIQGTQYF. The CDR3, as DNA: TGTGCCAGCAGCTTCCTTATCCAAGGGACCCAGTACTTC.

J is TRBJ1-6 and V is TRBV7-9, with a tentative D call TRBD1 (5 bases). Germline assignment: CDR1 SEHNR and CDR2 FQNEAQ (reference sequence). V lost 5 bases to trimming and J lost 7 bases, with 15 bases between them. This CDR3 has 15 amino acids. In DNA, the CDR3 is TGTGCCAGCAGCCGTGAGGGGATTCGGAATTCACCCCTCCACTTT. Protein product: CASSREGIRNSPLHF.

The V and J genes are TRBV28 and TRBJ2-7; the match to TRBD1 covers 8 bases. The CDR3 is 13 residues long. The germline CDR1 and CDR2 sequences are MDHEN and SYDVKM. Trimming cost V 6 bases and J 7 bases; bases outside gene matches: 8. CDR3 nucleotide sequence: TGTGCCAGCAGACCGGGACAGGTCGTGGAGCAGTACTTC. Translated, it gives CASRPGQVVEQYF.

As concerns this clonotype: A much larger clone lies one base from this, so it may be a read error. The chain carries TRBV6-2 or TRBV6-3 and TRBJ2-2; D is possibly TRBD2 (6 bases). The length of the CDR3 is 15 residues. From germline, CDR1 is MNHEY and CDR2 SVGEGT. Between the trimmed V and J ends, which lost 5 bases and 4 bases, there was a span of 14 bases. The CDR3 here is CASSHRGMATGELFF. The CDR3 DNA is TGTGCCAGCAGTCATCGGGGGATGGCCACCGGGGAGCTGTTTTTT.

This clonotype was detected ten times or more. The CDR3 here is CATSERGLMTLAKNIQYF. Written as DNA, the CDR3 is TGTGCCACCAGCGAGAGGGGACTCATGACTCTAGCCAAAAACATTCAGTACTTC. The chain combines TRBV15 with TRBJ2-4; TRBD2 might be the D (6 bases). Per germline, CDR1 LNHNV and CDR2 YYDKDF (reference sequence). V was clipped by 5 bases and J by 0 bases, with 20 bases between them. The CDR3 loop spans 18 amino acids.

This clonotype was picked up many times. V is TRBV5-4 and J is TRBJ2-7, with TRBD1 matching over 8 bases. Germline loops: CDR1 SGHNT, CDR2 YYREEE (reference sequence). With V trimmed by 2 bases and J by 7 bases, 5 bases remained unmatched. The CDR3 has 13 residues. This CDR3 is CASSLQGGWEQYF. CDR3 DNA sequence: TGTGCCAGCAGCTTACAGGGGGGCTGGGAGCAGTACTTC.

This clonotype was recorded many times. V is TRBV4-3 and J is TRBJ2-3; D might be TRBD2 (6 bases). The CDR3 covers 18 residues. In germline, CDR1 is LGHNA, CDR2 YSLEER. The V and J ends lost 1 base and 4 bases respectively, with 21 bases between them. CDR3 nucleotides: TGCGCCAGCAGCCAAGGAGGCCTAGCGAAGAAACCATCAGATACGCAGTATTTT. It yields the protein CASSQGGLAKKPSDTQYF.

On this clonotype itself: This may be a read error, as it is one base from a much larger clone. The chain couples TRBV7-9 to TRBJ2-3, with D perhaps matching TRBD1 (5 bases). Germline V gene data show CDR1 as SEHNR and CDR2 as FQNEAQ (reference sequence). Trimming pared 8 bases from V and 4 bases from J, leaving 16 bases between. There are 14 residues in the CDR3. The CDR3, as DNA: TGTGCCAGCGGCCTTTACAGGTCGGCAGATACGCAGTATTTT. The encoded protein is CASGLYRSADTQYF.

This chain links TRBV19 with TRBJ2-7; possibly TRBD2 for D (6 bases). V was clipped by 6 bases and J by 2 bases, with 14 bases between them. CDR1 LNHDA and CDR2 SQIVND come from the germline V gene (reference sequence). This CDR3 comprises 14 residues. The CDR3 DNA reads TGTGCCAGTAGGCCCACTAGCACAACCTACGAGCAGTACTTC. Its protein product is CASRPTSTTYEQYF.

The sample holds a few counts of this clonotype. V is TRBV7-6 and J is TRBJ2-7; 13 bases line up with TRBD2. The V and J ends lost 5 bases and 7 bases, in that order; junction bases with no gene match: 8. The CDR3 has 15 amino acids. The germline V gene encodes CDR1 SGHVS and CDR2 FNYEAQ. CDR3 sequence (DNA): TGTGCCAGCAGCCCAGGGACTAGCGGGGCGGGGGAGCAGTACTTC. This codes for CASSPGTSGAGEQYF.

This clonotype was observed many times. This rearrangement joins TRBV27 to TRBJ1-1, with a tentative D call TRBD1 (6 bases). Trimming left V 2 bases short and J 9 bases short, with 13 bases between. CDR1 and CDR2 from the germline V gene are MNHEY and SMNVEV (reference sequence). The CDR3 totals 13 residues. In DNA, the CDR3 is TGTGCCAGCAGTTTACTGGGGGCACGGAAAGCTTTCTTT. Its translation: CASSLLGARKAFF.

This clonotype was recorded a few times. V and J are TRBV3-1 and TRBJ2-3, with unresolved D. CDR3 length equals 14 residues. Trimming took off 0 bases at V and 4 bases at J, with 8 bases between the two ends. Germline V gene data show CDR1 as LGHDT and CDR2 as YNNKEL (reference sequence). The CDR3 nucleotides read TGTGCCAGCAGCCAAGATTCCCGGTCAGATACGCAGTATTTT. Its translation: CASSQDSRSDTQYF.